The present TCR beta chain was sequenced within a study of early T cells in non-severe SARS-CoV-2 infection. Findings of the study overall: Matching against VDJdb likely underestimated virus-specific expansions, favoring anti-spike CD8.

This clonotype has more than one count but fewer than ten. Its target is unknown. Each cDNA molecule carried a unique molecular identifier. MiXCR, run by TCRdb on the 5' RACE reads, gives a single entry per CDR3 protein. This sample has 55,000 to 70,000 distinct CDR3 sequences, with 10% found just once. This CDR3 has 12 amino acids. Germline V gives CDR1 DFQATT, CDR2 SNEGSKA (reference sequence). V shed 1 base, J shed 4 bases, and the junction held 0 bases outside the gene matches. The chain combines TRBV20-1 with TRBJ1-2, with 7 bases matching TRBD1. Sequencing was performed on whole blood. This clonotype was obtained from an adult who was a healthcare worker with PCR-confirmed SARS-CoV-2 infection or an uninfected control (not recorded which). Here the CDR3 DNA reads TGCAGTGCTAGAGCAGGGGGCTATGGCTACACCTTC. This encodes CSARAGGYGYTF.